This T cell receptor (beta chain) was obtained from a study of cytomegalovirus exposure and HLA in healthy donors. Study observations and caveats: Later genetic work tied a missense DCLRE1C variant to beta-chain V and J trimming. Across donors, sequencing depth was assumed by presence/absence analyses to be roughly uniform. Upon later analysis, TCR association rates were observed to vary by HLA locus, being highest for DRB1 and lowest for HLA-C.

Germline CDR1 and CDR2: SGHRS and YFSETQ. V was clipped by 5 bases and J by 3 bases; unmatched bases: 8. The CDR3 has 16 residues. The PCR made use of 60 Vbeta and 13 Jbeta primers. The method was immunoSEQ multiplex PCR; TCRdb's version includes in-frame clones alone and lacks a portion of them. The sample shows roughly 160,000 clones, roughly 80% of them seen only once. A remark on this clone: Antigen: not known.

The specimen was PBMCs. This chain links TRBV5-1 with TRBJ1-6; 7 positions agree with TRBD1. This clonotype originated in a woman aged 25 to 39 in good health and CMV-seropositive. The CDR3, as DNA: TGCGCCAGCAGTTCATCAGGGGGTTTCTATAATTCACCCCTCCACTTT. Translated: CASSSSGGFYNSPLHF. Variable domain in full (rest from reference TRBV5-1 and TRBJ1-6): KAGVTQTPRYLIKTRGQQVTLSCSPISGHRSVSWYQQTPGQGLQFLFEYFSETQRNKGNFPGRFSGRQFSNSRSEMNVSTLELGDSALYLCASSSSGGFYNSPLHFGNGTRLTVT.